What follows is one TCR beta chain and its context. Profiled with immunoSEQ multiplex PCR; TCRdb holds only in-frame clones, not every one. The sample has 150,000 to 200,000 clones, about nine tenths seen once. The CDR3 is made up of 12 amino acids. V was clipped by 6 bases and J by 9 bases; unmatched bases: 5. This record belongs to a study of blood T cell repertoires in COVID-19. The chain carries TRBV12-3 or TRBV12-4 and TRBJ2-1, with 7 nucleotides matching TRBD2. Sequenced input: peripheral blood. The TCR was taken from a woman in her twenties or thirties with acute or convalescent COVID-19. The CDR3 nucleotides read TGTGCCAGCAGCCCAAGCGGGATTGAGCAGTTCTTC. It specifies CASSPSGIEQFF.